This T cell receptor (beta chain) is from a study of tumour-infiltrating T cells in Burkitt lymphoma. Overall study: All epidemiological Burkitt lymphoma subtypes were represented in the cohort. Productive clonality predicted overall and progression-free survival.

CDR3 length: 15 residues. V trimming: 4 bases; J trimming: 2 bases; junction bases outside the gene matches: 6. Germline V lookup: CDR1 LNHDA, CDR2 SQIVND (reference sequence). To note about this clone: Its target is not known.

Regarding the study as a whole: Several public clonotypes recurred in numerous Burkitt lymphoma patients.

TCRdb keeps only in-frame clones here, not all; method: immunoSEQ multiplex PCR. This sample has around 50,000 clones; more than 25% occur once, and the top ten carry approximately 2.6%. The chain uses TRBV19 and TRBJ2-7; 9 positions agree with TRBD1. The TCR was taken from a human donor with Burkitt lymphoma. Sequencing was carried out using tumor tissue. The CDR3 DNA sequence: TGTGCCAGTAGTACAGGCGGACAGGGGCCCTACGAGCAGTACTTC. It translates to CASSTGGQGPYEQYF. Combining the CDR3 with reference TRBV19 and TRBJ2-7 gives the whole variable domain DGGITQSPKYLFRKEGQNVTLSCEQNLNHDAMYWYRQDPGQGLRLIYYSQIVNDFQKGDIAEGYSVSREKKESFPLTVTSAQKNPTAFYLCASSTGGQGPYEQYFGPGTRLTVT.